The present entry profiles one T cell receptor beta chain with its context. Data came from immunoSEQ multiplex PCR; TCRdb stores just in-frame clones and leaves some out. The sample lists tens of thousands of clones; 80% to 90% were seen once. These data are taken from a study of blood T cell repertoires in COVID-19. This CDR3 is 15 amino acids long. Trimming shortened V by 0 bases and J by 9 bases, and 18 bases separated the two germline ends. Germline CDR1 GTSNPN, CDR2 SVGIG (reference sequence). This chain links TRBV30 with TRBJ1-3; the D is unclear. Sequencing used peripheral blood. The clonotype originates from a man in his sixties with acute or convalescent COVID-19. CDR3 sequence: CAWSVSTLAFATIYF. DNA of the CDR3: TGTGCCTGGAGTGTGTCCACGCTGGCATTCGCCACCATATATTTT. Using reference TRBV30 and TRBJ1-3 for the parts outside the CDR3, the full variable domain is SQTIHQWPATLVQPVGSPLSLECTVEGTSNPNLYWYRQAAGRGLQLLFYSVGIGQISSEVPQNLSASRPQDRQFILSSKKLLLSDSGFYLCAWSVSTLAFATIYFGEGSWLTVV.